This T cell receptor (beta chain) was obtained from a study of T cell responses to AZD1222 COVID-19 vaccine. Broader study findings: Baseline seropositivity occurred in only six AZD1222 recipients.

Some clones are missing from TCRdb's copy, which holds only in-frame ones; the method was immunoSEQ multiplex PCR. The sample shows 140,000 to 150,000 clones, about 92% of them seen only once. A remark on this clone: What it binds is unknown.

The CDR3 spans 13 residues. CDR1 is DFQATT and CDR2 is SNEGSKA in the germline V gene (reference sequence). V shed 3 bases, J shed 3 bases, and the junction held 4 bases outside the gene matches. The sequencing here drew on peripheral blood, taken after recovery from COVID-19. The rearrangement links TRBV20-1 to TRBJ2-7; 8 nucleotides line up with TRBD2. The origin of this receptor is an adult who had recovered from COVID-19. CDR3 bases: TGCAGTGCTAGTGAGGCGGGAGGCTACGAGCAGTACTTC. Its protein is CSASEAGGYEQYF.